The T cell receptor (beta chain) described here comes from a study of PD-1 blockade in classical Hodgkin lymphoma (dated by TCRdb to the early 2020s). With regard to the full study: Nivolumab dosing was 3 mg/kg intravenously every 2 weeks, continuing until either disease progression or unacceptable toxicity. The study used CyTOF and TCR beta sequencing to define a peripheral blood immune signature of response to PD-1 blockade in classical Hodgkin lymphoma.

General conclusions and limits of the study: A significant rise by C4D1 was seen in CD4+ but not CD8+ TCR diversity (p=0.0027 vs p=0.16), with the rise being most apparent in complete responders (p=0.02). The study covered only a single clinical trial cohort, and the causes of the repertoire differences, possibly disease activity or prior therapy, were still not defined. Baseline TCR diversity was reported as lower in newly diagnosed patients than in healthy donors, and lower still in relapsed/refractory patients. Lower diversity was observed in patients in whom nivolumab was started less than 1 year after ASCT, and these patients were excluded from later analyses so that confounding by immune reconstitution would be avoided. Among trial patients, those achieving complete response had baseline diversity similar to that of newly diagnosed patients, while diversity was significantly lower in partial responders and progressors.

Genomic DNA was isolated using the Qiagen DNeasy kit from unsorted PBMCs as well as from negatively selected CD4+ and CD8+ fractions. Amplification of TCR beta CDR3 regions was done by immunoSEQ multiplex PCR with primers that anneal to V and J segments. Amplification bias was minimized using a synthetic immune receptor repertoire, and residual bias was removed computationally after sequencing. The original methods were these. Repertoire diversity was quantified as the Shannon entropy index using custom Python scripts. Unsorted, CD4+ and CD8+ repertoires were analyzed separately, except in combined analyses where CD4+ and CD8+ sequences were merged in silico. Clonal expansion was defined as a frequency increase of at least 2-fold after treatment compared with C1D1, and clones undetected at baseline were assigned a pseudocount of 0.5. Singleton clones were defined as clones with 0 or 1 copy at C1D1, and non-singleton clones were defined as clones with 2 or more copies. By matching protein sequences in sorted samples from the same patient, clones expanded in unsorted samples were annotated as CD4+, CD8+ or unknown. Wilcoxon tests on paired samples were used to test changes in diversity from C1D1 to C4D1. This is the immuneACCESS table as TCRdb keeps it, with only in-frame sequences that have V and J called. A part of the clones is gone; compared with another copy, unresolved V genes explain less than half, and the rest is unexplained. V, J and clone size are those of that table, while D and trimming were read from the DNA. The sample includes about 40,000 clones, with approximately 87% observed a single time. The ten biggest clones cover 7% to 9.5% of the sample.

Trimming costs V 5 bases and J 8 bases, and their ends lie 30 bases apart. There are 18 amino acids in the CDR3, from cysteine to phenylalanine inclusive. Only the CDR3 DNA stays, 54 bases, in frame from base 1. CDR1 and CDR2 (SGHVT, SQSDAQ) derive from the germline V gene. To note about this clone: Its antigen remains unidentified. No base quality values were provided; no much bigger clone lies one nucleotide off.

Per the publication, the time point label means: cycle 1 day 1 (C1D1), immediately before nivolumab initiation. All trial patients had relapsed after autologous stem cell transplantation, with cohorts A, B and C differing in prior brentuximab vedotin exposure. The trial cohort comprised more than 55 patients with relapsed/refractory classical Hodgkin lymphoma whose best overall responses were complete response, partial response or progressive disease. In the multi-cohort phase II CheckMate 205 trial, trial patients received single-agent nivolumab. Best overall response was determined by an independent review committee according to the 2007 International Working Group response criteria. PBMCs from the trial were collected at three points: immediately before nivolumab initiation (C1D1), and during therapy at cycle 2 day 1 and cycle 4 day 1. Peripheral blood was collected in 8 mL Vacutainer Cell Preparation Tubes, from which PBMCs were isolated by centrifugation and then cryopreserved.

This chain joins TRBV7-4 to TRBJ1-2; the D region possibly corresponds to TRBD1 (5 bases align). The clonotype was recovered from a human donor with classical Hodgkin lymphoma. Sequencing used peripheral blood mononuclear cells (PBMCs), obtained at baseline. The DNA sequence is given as TGTGCCAGCAGCCCGTATATCGCCGTAGACAGCCCGACGGGCGGCTACACCTTC. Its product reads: CASSPYIAVDSPTGGYTF.